Listed below are T cell receptor beta chains from one sample, sequenced in a study of shared clonotypes between healthy human individuals. Here immunoSEQ multiplex PCR was the method, and the copy in TCRdb shows in-frame clones only, minus some. The repertoire consists of 650,000 to 700,000 clones, with around 91% occurring once and the leading ten covering 34%. Sequenced: memory CD8+ T cells from PBMCs. All receptors derive from a man aged 18 to 30 in good health. Some clones in this sample may be carry-over from other donors' samples. The CDR3 runs from the conserved cysteine through the conserved F or W. D genes are given only for firm matches. Clone size is shown for a subset of rows, as once, few, many or a class of expanded clone.

D: .; J: TRBJ2-7; size: .; V: TRBV7-3; length: 13; DNA: TGTGCCAGCAGCTTATTTCATACCTACGAGCAGTACTTC; CDR3: CASSLFHTYEQYF
D: .; J: TRBJ1-5; size: few; V: TRBV10-3; length: 12; DNA: TGTGCCATCAGTGAGTTCGATCAGCCCCAGCATTTT; CDR3: CAISEFDQPQHF
D: TRBD1; J: TRBJ1-3; size: once; V: TRBV5-1; length: 16; DNA: TGCGCCAGCAGCACGGACAGGGGGCGGACGGGAAACACCATATATTTT; CDR3: CASSTDRGRTGNTIYF
D: .; J: TRBJ1-3; size: .; V: TRBV9; length: 15; DNA: TGTGCCAGCAGCACTCAGGGGAATTCTGGAAACACCATATATTTT; CDR3: CASSTQGNSGNTIYF
D: .; J: TRBJ2-7; size: .; V: TRBV7-7; length: 19; DNA: TGTGCCAGCAGCTCCCCGACAGGCCCGTCGAGCGCCTACTACTACGAGCAGTACTTC; CDR3: CASSSPTGPSSAYYYEQYF
D: .; J: TRBJ2-7; size: .; V: TRBV27; length: 14; DNA: TGTGCCAGCAGAACTCGAGACGTGCTCCACGAGCAGTACTTC; CDR3: CASRTRDVLHEQYF
D: .; J: TRBJ2-5; size: .; V: TRBV7-9; length: 19; DNA: TGTGCCAGCAGCTTCTCCCGGTTAGACTGGGAAGCAGTGCAAGAGACCCAGTACTTC; CDR3: CASSFSRLDWEAVQETQYF
D: .; J: TRBJ2-3; size: once; V: TRBV11-3; length: 14; DNA: TGTGCCAGCAGCGAAGCCACTTGGGAAGATACGCAGTATTTT; CDR3: CASSEATWEDTQYF
D: .; J: TRBJ2-5; size: .; V: TRBV9; length: 15; DNA: TGTGCCAGCAGCGTAGAAGGCAGGGCCGAAGAGACCCAGTACTTC; CDR3: CASSVEGRAEETQYF
D: .; J: TRBJ1-5; size: .; V: TRBV7-9; length: 15; DNA: TGTGCCAGCAGCCCCCCCTGGGGTAGCAATCAGCCCCAGCATTTT; CDR3: CASSPPWGSNQPQHF